Below, 10 T cell receptor beta chains from the same sample are listed, as sequenced in a study of CD8+ T cells in alopecia areata. RNA was isolated and reverse transcribed to cDNA, the sequencing template. Using immunoSEQ multiplex PCR, the repertoire was profiled, and TCRdb retains in-frame clones only, with some absent. The data show about 270,000 clones, about three fifths seen once. The treatment: oral pan-JAK inhibitor, 5-10 mg twice daily. The specimen was CD4+ T cells sorted from blood, collected at week 52, from a patient treated with tofacitinib. The receptor set was obtained from a human donor with alopecia areata.

The rearrangement links TRBV2 to TRBJ2-7; weak D call: TRBD1 (5 bases). V shed 5 bases and J shed 2 bases, with 13 bases lying between them. There are 14 residues in the CDR3. The germline CDR1 and CDR2 sequences are SNHLY and FYNNEI. As DNA, the CDR3 is TGTGCCAGCAGTTGGGGCAGCCACCCCTACGAGCAGTACTTC. This gives the protein CASSWGSHPYEQYF.

V usage is TRBV29-1 and J usage is TRBJ2-5, with D possibly being TRBD1 (6 bases). This CDR3 is built from 13 residues. The germline V gene has CDR1 SQVTM and CDR2 ANQGSEA. V was cut by 4 bases and J by 2 bases, with 11 bases left in between. The CDR3 DNA reads as TGCAGCGTTGGGGTCGGACAGCAAGAGACCCAGTACTTC. This translates into CSVGVGQQETQYF.

This clone was counted a few times. The chain recombines TRBV10-3 with TRBJ2-1, with TRBD2 matching 11 bases. V gave up 2 bases and J gave up 6 bases; unmatched junction bases: 3. Germline CDR1 reads ENHRY; CDR2 reads SYGVKD. There are 15 residues in the CDR3. The CDR3 sequence: CAISEVSGGANEQFF. The CDR3 nucleotides are TGTGCCATCAGTGAGGTTAGCGGGGGGGCCAATGAGCAGTTCTTC.

This clone has more than one count but fewer than ten. V is TRBV19 and J is TRBJ2-7, with unresolved D. CDR3 length: 13 residues. Trimming shortened V by 6 bases and J by 5 bases, and 14 bases separated the two germline ends. Germline V gives CDR1 LNHDA, CDR2 SQIVND (reference sequence). The CDR3 DNA reads as TGTGCCAGTAGGATGGCAGACCGCAACGAGCAGTACTTC. Protein sequence: CASRMADRNEQYF.

As regards this clone: Distinct nucleotide sequences in the sample also encode this CDR3. The chain recombines TRBV9 with TRBJ1-6; a possible D gene is TRBD1 (6 bases). Trimming took 2 bases from V and 7 from J, leaving 10 bases between them. Germline V gives CDR1 SGDLS, CDR2 YYNGEE. The CDR3 totals 14 residues. CDR3: CASSVGQGNSPLHF. CDR3 nucleotide sequence: TGTGCCAGCAGCGTTGGTCAGGGGAATTCACCCCTCCACTTT.

J is TRBJ2-3 and V is TRBV2; D is ambiguous. The V gene lost 6 bases and the J gene lost 6 bases, with 10 bases spanning the gap. Germline V gene data show CDR1 as SNHLY and CDR2 as FYNNEI. This CDR3 comprises 12 residues. CDR3 region: CASRVIGDTQYF. The CDR3 region has the DNA TGTGCCAGCAGGGTCATCGGGGATACGCAGTATTTT.

The chain links TRBV25-1 to TRBJ2-3; 9 nucleotides align to TRBD2. V shed 5 bases and J 4 bases; nucleotides not matched to a gene: 7. Germline V CDR1 and CDR2: MGHDK, SYGVNS. The CDR3 is made up of 15 amino acids. The chain's CDR3 is CASSSDSGGPDTQYF. The CDR3 DNA reads as TGTGCCAGCAGTAGTGATAGCGGGGGCCCAGATACGCAGTATTTT.

The chain employs TRBV25-1 and TRBJ1-1; D gene ambiguous. Germline V gene sequence: CDR1 MGHDK, CDR2 SYGVNS. The V and J ends lost 4 bases and 2 bases respectively, with 11 bases between them. This CDR3 region has 14 residues. The CDR3 protein is CASSAIGSNTEAFF. The CDR3 bases are TGTGCCAGCAGTGCAATCGGGTCCAACACTGAAGCTTTCTTT. Full variable domain (remainder filled in from reference TRBV25-1 and TRBJ1-1): EADIYQTPRYLVIGTGKKITLECSQTMGHDKMYWYQQDPGMELHLIHYSYGVNSTEKGDLSSESTVSRIRTEHFPLTLESARPSHTSQYLCASSAIGSNTEAFFGQGTRLTVV.

This sequence joins TRBV7-2 and TRBJ2-1; TRBD2 matches at 8 bases. Looked up from germline, CDR1 is SGHTA and CDR2 is FQGNSA. The CDR3 runs to 16 residues. J was trimmed by 6 bases and V by 6 bases; bases with no gene match: 13. CDR3 loop: CASRITGTSSFNEQFF. DNA for the CDR3: TGTGCCAGCAGGATTACCGGGACTAGTTCGTTCAATGAGCAGTTCTTC.

This clone showed up just a few times. The chain recombines TRBV5-1 with TRBJ1-2; TRBD1 is a possible D gene (5 bases). CDR1 SGHRS and CDR2 YFSETQ come from the germline V gene. Trimming cost V 4 bases and J 2 bases, with 12 bases left between them. The CDR3 is made up of 14 amino acids. The CDR3 loop is CASSGGQINYGYTF. CDR3 bases: TGCGCCAGCAGCGGAGGACAAATAAACTATGGCTACACCTTC.